Following are 3 T cell receptor beta chains from one sample sequenced in a study of PD-1 blockade in mismatch repair-deficient tumors. Some clones are missing from TCRdb's copy, which holds only in-frame ones; the method was immunoSEQ multiplex PCR. The table has around 100,000 clones, 70% to 80% seen once. The sample here was peripheral blood, taken approximately 14 months after starting pembrolizumab. The receptors shown here come from an adult with mismatch repair-deficient cancer.

The genes are TRBV5-4 and TRBJ1-5, with D tentatively TRBD1 (6 bases). V was pared by 2 bases and J by 1 base, with 7 bases between. The CDR3 extends over 14 amino acids. CDR1 SGHNT and CDR2 YYREEE come from the germline V gene (reference sequence). Here the CDR3 DNA reads TGTGCCAGCAGCTTCGACAGGAGCAATCAGCCCCAGCATTTT. It yields the protein CASSFDRSNQPQHF.

This clone was counted a single time. As DNA, the CDR3 is TGTGCCAGCAGCCTGTGGAGAAGAGATACGCAGTATTTT. Protein sequence: CASSLWRRDTQYF. The chain joins TRBV5-6 to TRBJ2-3; D gene uncertain. Trimming stripped 4 bases from V and 5 bases from J, with 11 bases between. This CDR3 comprises 13 residues. Germline CDR1 reads SGHDT; CDR2 reads YYEEEE.

The chain recombines TRBV19 with TRBJ1-4; 8 nucleotides match TRBD1. Germline-derived CDR1 and CDR2 are LNHDA and SQIVND (reference sequence). This CDR3 contains 16 residues. V lost 6 bases and J lost 3; bases outside the gene matches: 9. The CDR3 loop is CASSGQGMSANEKLFF. CDR3 DNA sequence: TGTGCCAGTAGCGGACAGGGCATGTCAGCTAATGAAAAACTGTTTTTT.